Following are 32 T cell receptor beta chains from one sample sequenced in a study of graft-versus-host responses after intestinal transplantation. Some clones are missing from TCRdb's copy, which holds only in-frame ones; the method was immunoSEQ multiplex PCR. The repertoire holds over 5,500 clones, with 22% as singletons. The specimen comprised alloreactive CD4+ T cells from a mixed lymphocyte reaction culture, sampled before transplantation. Stated subset: CFSE-low proliferating T cells sorted from approximately six-day pre-transplant mixed lymphocyte reaction (GvH or HvG direction). These receptors came from a human patient who was an organ donor for intestinal transplantation.

The chain recombines TRBV5-4 with TRBJ2-3; TRBD2 is a possible D gene (6 bases). The CDR3 covers 15 residues. Germline V lookup: CDR1 SGHNT, CDR2 YYREEE (reference sequence). V was cut by 2 bases and J by 2 bases, with 12 bases left in between. The CDR3 nucleotides are TGTGCCAGCAGCTTAACCGGGACTGTCACAGATACGCAGTATTTT. Translation: CASSLTGTVTDTQYF. Full variable domain (rest looked up from reference TRBV5-4 and TRBJ2-3): ETGVTQSPTHLIKTRGQQVTLRCSSQSGHNTVSWYQQALGQGPQFIFQYYREEENGRGNFPPRFSGLQFPNYSSELNVNALELDDSALYLCASSLTGTVTDTQYFGPGTRLTVL.

The genes are TRBV7-2 and TRBJ2-7; D perhaps matches TRBD1 (6 bases). Trimming took 3 bases from V and 6 from J, leaving 12 bases between them. The CDR3 spans 13 residues. The germline CDR1 and CDR2 sequences are SGHTA and FQGNSA. In nucleotides, the CDR3 is TGTGCCAGCAGCTTCGGACAGCAGTTCGAGCAGTACTTC. It translates to CASSFGQQFEQYF.

This clone is medium-sized (0.01 to 0.1%). This chain links TRBV7-9 with TRBJ2-7; D is possibly TRBD1 (6 bases). V was clipped by 5 bases and J by 9 bases, with 23 bases between them. CDR1 SEHNR and CDR2 FQNEAQ come from the germline V gene (reference sequence). The CDR3 contains 15 residues. CDR3: CASSAIQGSLTRQYF. CDR3 DNA: TGTGCCAGCAGCGCGATTCAGGGGAGCCTAACAAGGCAGTACTTC.

The chain couples TRBV6-5 to TRBJ2-5; TRBD1 is a possible D gene (5 bases). Per germline, CDR1 MNHEY and CDR2 SVGAGI. CDR3 size: 16 residues. Trimming shortened V by 2 bases and J by 1 base, and 14 bases separated the two germline ends. The CDR3 reads CASSYKKGVLQETQYF. CDR3 coding DNA: TGTGCCAGCAGTTACAAGAAAGGGGTACTCCAAGAGACCCAGTACTTC.

By its share, this clone is large. The chain combines TRBV27 with TRBJ2-3; D is unclear. Germline loops: CDR1 MNHEY, CDR2 SMNVEV (reference sequence). Trimming cost V 4 bases and J 5 bases, with 7 bases left between them. The CDR3 runs 12 residues. CDR3: CASSSTGDTQYF. In DNA form, the CDR3 reads TGTGCCAGCAGTTCGACTGGAGATACGCAGTATTTT.

By proportion, this clone is medium-sized (0.01 to 0.1%). This chain joins TRBV5-6 and TRBJ2-1; no clear D. This CDR3 spans 13 amino acids. Germline assignment: CDR1 SGHDT and CDR2 YYEEEE. Trimming took off 0 bases at V and 9 bases at J, with 10 bases between the two ends. The CDR3 DNA reads TGTGCCAGCAGCTTGGGTGGGTTGGGTGAGCAGTTCTTC. Translating it yields CASSLGGLGEQFF.

By share of the sample, this clone is medium-sized. This sequence joins TRBV6-6 and TRBJ1-4; no reliable D call. V was shortened by 5 bases and J by 8 bases, with 18 bases between the two germline ends. The CDR3 is made up of 15 amino acids. Germline V gene lookup returns CDR1 MNHNY and CDR2 SVGAGI (reference sequence). CDR3 loop: CASSPPGGRREKLFF. CDR3 DNA: TGTGCCAGCAGTCCCCCGGGCGGGAGGCGAGAAAAACTGTTTTTT.

This clone came up a few times. The genes are TRBV4-3 and TRBJ1-4; D might be TRBD1 (6 bases). Germline CDR1 LGHNA, CDR2 YSLEER. The CDR3 totals 15 residues. V gave up 4 bases and J gave up 10 bases, with 19 bases separating them. DNA for the CDR3: TGCGCCAGCAGCCTAAACCGGGACACCCTTGGAAAACTGTTTTTT. Translation gives CASSLNRDTLGKLFF.

The chain is built from TRBV19 and TRBJ1-6; D not resolved. V lost 1 base to trimming and J lost 7 bases, with 5 bases between them. CDR3 length: 13 residues. Germline lookup yields CDR1 LNHDA and CDR2 SQIVND (reference sequence). CDR3 nucleotides: TGTGCCAGTAGTATAGTGCGAAATTCACCCCTCCACTTT. Its translation: CASSIVRNSPLHF. The full variable domain, rest sourced from reference TRBV19 and TRBJ1-6, is DGGITQSPKYLFRKEGQNVTLSCEQNLNHDAMYWYRQDPGQGLRLIYYSQIVNDFQKGDIAEGYSVSREKKESFPLTVTSAQKNPTAFYLCASSIVRNSPLHFGNGTRLTVT.

This clone has a handful of counts. The chain uses TRBV7-2 and TRBJ2-3; D is perhaps TRBD2 (6 bases). This CDR3 comprises 13 residues. V gave up 1 base and J gave up 5 bases, with 7 bases separating them. From germline, CDR1 is SGHTA and CDR2 FQGNSA. The DNA of the CDR3 is TGTGCCAGCAGCTTAGGGGAGGAAGATACGCAGTATTTT. Translation gives CASSLGEEDTQYF.

The chain combines TRBV7-2 with TRBJ2-1; D gene uncertain. The CDR3 sequence is 15 residues long. Trimming took off 5 bases at V and 2 bases at J, with 13 bases between the two ends. CDR1 and CDR2 from the germline V gene are SGHTA and FQGNSA. CDR3 residues: CASSPVRIPYNEQFF. CDR3 nucleotide sequence: TGTGCCAGCAGCCCCGTCCGGATCCCCTACAATGAGCAGTTCTTC.

The chain employs TRBV6-1 and TRBJ1-5; D possibly corresponds to TRBD1 (6 bases). V was pared by 6 bases and J by 6 bases, with 12 bases between. Germline lookup yields CDR1 MNHNS and CDR2 SASEGT. The CDR3 length is 13 residues. The CDR3 nucleotides read TGTGCCAGCAGCGGACAGCTGGTTCAGCCCCAGCATTTT. It translates to CASSGQLVQPQHF.

The CDR3 DNA is TGTGCCAGCAGCTTGACTAGCGGGCTATTCAATGAGCAGTTCTTC. This sequence encodes CASSLTSGLFNEQFF. The V and J genes are TRBV7-3 and TRBJ2-1; TRBD2 agrees at 10 bases. V lost 3 bases, J lost 6 bases, and 5 bases stayed unmatched. The CDR3 length is 15 residues. Germline loops: CDR1 SGHTA, CDR2 FQGTGA.

This clone ranks as medium-sized. The chain carries TRBV6-1 and TRBJ1-5; D is unresolved. V lost 3 bases, J lost 9 bases, and 12 bases lay in between. Germline-derived CDR1 and CDR2 are MNHNS and SASEGT. The CDR3 runs to 13 residues. The CDR3, as DNA: TGTGCCAGCAGTGAGGGCCCATGGGGGCCCCAGCATTTT. Translating it yields CASSEGPWGPQHF.

The V gene is TRBV21-1, the J gene TRBJ1-1. TRBV21-1 is designated a pseudogene. CDR3 size: 18 residues. CDR3 bases: TGTGCCAGCAGCAAAGTAGGAGCAGGGAGAGGAGAGAACACTGAAGCTTTCTTT. This translates into CASSKVGAGRGENTEAFF.

This clone was detected a few times. The chain has TRBV7-2 and TRBJ2-5; 8 nucleotides agree with TRBD1. The J call may be wrong; the DNA end is better matched by TRBJ2-7. This CDR3 has 15 amino acids. From germline, CDR1 is SGHTA and CDR2 FQGNSA. The CDR3 reads CASSISGGQGLEQYF. Written as DNA, the CDR3 is TGTGCCAGCAGCATCTCCGGTGGACAGGGACTCGAGCAGTACTTC.

Notes on this clone: This may stem from a read error, because a much larger clone lies one nucleotide away. The genes are TRBV7-9 and TRBJ2-7; perhaps TRBD2 as D (6 bases). CDR1 is SEHNR, CDR2 FQNEAQ, per germline (reference sequence). The CDR3 runs 15 residues. V shed 1 base and J shed 6 bases, with 16 bases lying between them. CDR3 nucleotides: TGTGCCAGCAGCTTAGGGCTCCCAGGAGCGGGCGAGCAGTACTTC. Its translation: CASSLGLPGAGEQYF.

This clone was detected a few times. The chain links TRBV7-9 to TRBJ2-3; D is unresolved. In germline, CDR1 is SEHNR, CDR2 FQNEAQ (reference sequence). V was cut by 2 bases and J by 3 bases, with 12 bases left in between. The CDR3 is made up of 15 amino acids. As DNA, the CDR3 is TGTGCCAGCAGCTTACTGAGTAGCAGGACAGATACGCAGTATTTT. Its protein product is CASSLLSSRTDTQYF.

The chain is built from TRBV14 and TRBJ2-7; D call uncertain. V was clipped by 7 bases and J by 11 bases, with 18 bases between them. Germline V CDR1 and CDR2: SGHDN, FVKESK. The CDR3 consists of 12 residues. DNA for the CDR3: TGTGCCAGCAACGGCAGGCCCCCCTCGGAGTACTTC. Translated, it gives CASNGRPPSEYF.

This clone ranks as medium-sized. The rearrangement links TRBV7-2 to TRBJ2-1; unclear D gene. Trimming cost V 6 bases and J 0 bases, with 9 bases left between them. CDR1 and CDR2 (germline): SGHTA, FQGNSA. This CDR3 is built from 14 residues. The chain's CDR3 is CASSIESSYNEQFF. The CDR3 DNA reads as TGTGCCAGCAGTATCGAGAGCTCCTACAATGAGCAGTTCTTC.

This clone was counted a few times. The rearrangement joins TRBV11-1 to TRBJ1-2; D unclear. The V gene's germline CDR1 is SGHAT and CDR2 FQDESV (reference sequence). The ends were cut back, 5 bases at V and 3 bases at J, with 13 bases in the middle. CDR3 size: 14 residues. The CDR3 bases are TGTGCCAGCAGCCGATCCGGCGGGGACTATGGCTACACCTTC. Its translation: CASSRSGGDYGYTF. Complete variable domain (other parts from reference TRBV11-1 and TRBJ1-2): EAEVAQSPRYKITEKSQAVAFWCDPISGHATLYWYRQILGQGPELLVQFQDESVVDDSQLPKDRFSAERLKGVDSTLKIQPAELGDSAMYLCASSRSGGDYGYTFGSGTRLTVV.

The chain uses TRBV11-2 and TRBJ2-7, with 9 bases that match TRBD2. V dropped 3 bases and J dropped 6; count of bases not matched to a gene: 6. The CDR3 loop spans 14 amino acids. The germline V gene has CDR1 SGHAT and CDR2 FQNNGV. The chain's CDR3 is CASSFLAGSFEQYF. CDR3 DNA sequence: TGTGCCAGCAGCTTTCTAGCGGGGTCTTTCGAGCAGTACTTC. Based on the CDR3 plus reference TRBV11-2 and TRBJ2-7, the full variable domain is EAGVAQSPRYKIIEKRQSVAFWCNPISGHATLYWYQQILGQGPKLLIQFQNNGVVDDSQLPKDRFSAERLKGVDSTLKIQPAKLEDSAVYLCASSFLAGSFEQYFGPGTRLTVT.

Within the sample, this clone is medium-sized. At one end the junction does not follow the germline gene, possibly because of a read error. This rearrangement joins TRBV7-7 to TRBJ2-5; tentative D call: TRBD2 (6 bases). This CDR3 spans 13 amino acids. The germline CDR1 and CDR2 sequences are SSHAT and FNYEAQ (reference sequence). The CDR3: CASSPLRGETQYF. DNA of the CDR3: TGTGCTAGCAGCCCCCTCCGGGGGGAGACCCAGTACTTC.

Within the sample, this clone is medium-sized (0.01 to 0.1%). The chain combines TRBV2 with TRBJ2-3; 8 nucleotides line up with TRBD1. The CDR3 contains 13 residues. Unmatched junction bases numbered 4, after V lost 4 bases and J lost 7 bases. CDR1 and CDR2 (germline): SNHLY, FYNNEI. CDR3 protein: CASSARTGNTQYF. CDR3 bases: TGTGCCAGCAGTGCCCGGACAGGGAATACGCAGTATTTT.

This clone showed up just a few times. V and J are TRBV7-3 and TRBJ2-1; D ambiguous. This CDR3 has 14 amino acids. The germline V gene encodes CDR1 SGHTA and CDR2 FQGTGA. V was clipped by 0 bases and J by 3 bases, with 6 bases between them. The CDR3 bases are TGTGCCAGCAGCTTAACAGGGTACTACAATGAGCAGTTCTTC. It translates to CASSLTGYYNEQFF.

There are a few counts of this clone. Here the CDR3 reads CASSLGPTGKAFF. The CDR3 region has the DNA TGTGCCAGCAGCTTGGGACCGACAGGGAAAGCTTTCTTT. The chain joins TRBV4-2 to TRBJ1-1; 7 positions match TRBD1. Germline CDR1 LGHNA, CDR2 YNFKEQ. The J segment lost 9 bases and the V segment lost 5 bases, leaving 9 bases of the junction unmatched. The CDR3 length is 13 residues.

By sample fraction, this clone is medium-sized. This chain links TRBV19 with TRBJ1-1; 7 nucleotides align to TRBD1. Losses at the gene ends were 7 bases for V and 4 bases for J; bases not matched to a gene: 9. This CDR3 region has 14 residues. Per the germline V gene, CDR1 is LNHDA and CDR2 is SQIVND (reference sequence). The CDR3 DNA reads TGTGCCAGTACCTCAGGGGGGGGCGTCACTGAAGCTTTCTTT. Translation: CASTSGGGVTEAFF.

V and J are TRBV6-1 and TRBJ2-1; no clear D. The V gene lost 1 base and the J gene lost 12 bases, with 13 bases spanning the gap. Germline CDR1 and CDR2: MNHNS and SASEGT. This CDR3 has 13 amino acids. The chain's CDR3 is CASSEVVRWTQFF. CDR3 sequence (DNA): TGTGCCAGCAGTGAAGTTGTCAGGTGGACGCAGTTCTTC.

The J gene is TRBJ1-3, the V gene TRBV11-3; D is unresolved. The CDR3 spans 13 residues. Germline CDR1 is SGHNT and CDR2 is YENEEA. V was clipped by 2 bases and J by 4 bases, with 6 bases between them. CDR3 region: CASSLFSGNTIYF. For the CDR3, the DNA is TGTGCCAGCAGCTTATTTTCGGGAAACACCATATATTTT.

This clone is labeled as large. The chain carries TRBV18 and TRBJ2-2; TRBD2 might be the D (5 bases). From germline, CDR1 is KGHSH and CDR2 LQKENI. The CDR3 spans 15 residues. V was cut by 1 base and J by 7 bases, with 13 bases left in between. DNA of the CDR3: TGTGCCAGCTCACCACTAACTAGTCCCAGCGGGGAGCTGTTTTTT. Protein sequence: CASSPLTSPSGELFF.

This clone was recorded a few times. The CDR3 region has the DNA TGTGCCAGCAGACCTTTCTCTGGAAACACCATATATTTT. It codes for CASRPFSGNTIYF. The V call is TRBV6-1, the J call TRBJ1-3; D is unresolved. The germline V gene encodes CDR1 MNHNS and CDR2 SASEGT. Trimming removed 6 bases at V and 0 bases at J, with 6 bases between. There are 13 residues in the CDR3.

The rearrangement uses TRBV4-3 and TRBJ2-2; TRBD1 is a possible D gene (6 bases). There are 16 residues in the CDR3. Germline CDR1 is LGHNA and CDR2 is YSLEER. The V and J ends lost 0 bases and 4 bases respectively, with 12 bases between them. This CDR3 reads CASSQEGAVGTGELFF. Written as DNA, the CDR3 is TGCGCCAGCAGCCAAGAGGGGGCGGTTGGCACCGGGGAGCTGTTTTTT.